Listed below are T cell receptor beta chains from one sample, sequenced in a study of T cell changes during pregnancy in multiple sclerosis. The data were produced by immunoSEQ multiplex PCR, yet TCRdb's version contains in-frame clones alone and is incomplete. The table shows about 99,000 clones, with approximately 94% occurring only once. The sequencing here drew on peripheral blood, taken after pregnancy. The receptor source for this set is a female donor with multiple sclerosis, enrolled in a pregnancy study. Each CDR3 is given with its conserved first and last residue. A D gene is named only where the DNA matches it firmly. Size is stated for part of the rows, as once, few or many counts, or as a class when the clone is expanded.

j_call	clone_size	d_call	v_call	cdr3_nt	cdr3_aa
TRBJ2-3	NA	NA	TRBV7-9	TGTGCCAGCAGCTTAGAAGGACAGACCACAGATACGCAGTATTTT	CASSLEGQTTDTQYF
TRBJ2-7	NA	NA	TRBV19	TGTGCCAGTAGTTTCAGGGGAGCCTACGAGCAGTACTTC	CASSFRGAYEQYF
TRBJ1-4	NA	TRBD1	TRBV6-1	TGTGCCAGCAGCACAGACAGGGGGAGCGAAAAACTGTTTTTT	CASSTDRGSEKLFF
TRBJ2-3	NA	TRBD2	TRBV6-5	TGTGCCAGCAGTTACCAGACTAGCGGGAGTACAGATACGCAGTATTTT	CASSYQTSGSTDTQYF
TRBJ2-5	NA	NA	TRBV27	TGTGCCACCGCTAAACAGGCAGAGACCCAGTACTTC	CATAKQAETQYF
TRBJ2-1	NA	NA	TRBV5-1	TGCGCCAGCAGCTTGGACCCCACAGGGACCAATGAGCAGTTCTTC	CASSLDPTGTNEQFF
TRBJ2-1	NA	NA	TRBV19	TGTGCCAGTTCACTAGGCCATGCTTGGAATGAGCAGTTCTTC	CASSLGHAWNEQFF
TRBJ2-3	NA	TRBD2	TRBV6-4	TGTGCCAGCAGCACAACTAGCGGGTCGGGTACGCAGTATTTT	CASSTTSGSGTQYF
TRBJ2-1	NA	TRBD2	TRBV5-1	TGCGCCAGCAGGCTAGCGGAGACCTACAATGAGCAGTTCTTC	CASRLAETYNEQFF
TRBJ2-1	NA	TRBD2	TRBV4-1	TGCGCCAGCAGCCAAGAAGGTGAAGGACTAGCGCACTATAATTTCGAGCAGTTCTTC	CASSQEGEGLAHYNFEQFF
TRBJ2-6	NA	NA	TRBV28	TGTGCCAGCAGTTCCACGAGGGCTGGGGCCAACGTCCTGACTTTC	CASSSTRAGANVLTF
TRBJ1-3	NA	NA	TRBV4-2	TGTGCCAGCAGCCAAGATTGGGCAGCCTCCTCTGGAAACACCATATATTTT	CASSQDWAASSGNTIYF
TRBJ1-2	once	TRBD1	TRBV18	TGTGCCAGCTCACCGGGTCCAGGGGGACACTATGGCTACACCTTC	CASSPGPGGHYGYTF
TRBJ1-2	NA	NA	TRBV11-2	TGTGCCAGCAGCTTAGTCGTGGCAAGACAAAATTCAAACTATGGCTACACCTTC	CASSLVVARQNSNYGYTF
TRBJ2-1	NA	TRBD2	TRBV6-1	TGTGCCAGCAGTAAGAGGACTAGCGGATACAATGAGCAGTTCTTC	CASSKRTSGYNEQFF
TRBJ1-1	few	NA	TRBV28	TGTGCCAGCAGTTTAAGCGGGACTGAAGCTTTCTTT	CASSLSGTEAFF
TRBJ2-3	NA	TRBD2	TRBV18	TGTGCCAGCTCACCACTTTGGACTAGATTCACAGATACGCAGTATTTT	CASSPLWTRFTDTQYF
TRBJ1-2	NA	NA	TRBV27	TGTGCCAGCAGGGACATACTGAACTATGGCTACACCTTC	CASRDILNYGYTF
TRBJ1-1	NA	NA	TRBV15	TGTGCCACCAGCAGAGCAGCGGAGTTCCGGACTGAAGCTTTCTTT	CATSRAAEFRTEAFF
TRBJ2-7	once	TRBD1	TRBV4-1	TGCGCCAGCAGCCCCGGGGGACAGGGGCCATACGAGCAGTACTTC	CASSPGGQGPYEQYF
TRBJ1-5	NA	TRBD1	TRBV27	TGTGCCAGCGGGGCAGGGGGGAATCAGCCCCAGCATTTT	CASGAGGNQPQHF
TRBJ1-2	NA	NA	TRBV5-1	TGCGCCAGCAGAAGGGAGAGTATCTATGGCTACACCTTC	CASRRESIYGYTF
TRBJ1-1	NA	NA	TRBV27	TGTGCCAGCTCCCTGGTGGGAGACACTGAAGCTTTCTTT	CASSLVGDTEAFF
TRBJ1-4	NA	TRBD1	TRBV2	TGTGCCAGTAACAGGGACAGGGAGGTGAAGGAAAAACTGTTTTTT	CASNRDREVKEKLFF